This T cell receptor (beta chain) comes out of a study of T cells after yellow fever vaccination. Whole-study context: Researchers used SMART-Seq v4 Ultra Low Input to prepare fractions that had low cell numbers.

TCRdb passed the 5' RACE reads through MiXCR, listing each CDR3 protein once. The repertoire holds tens of thousands of distinct CDR3 sequences, with roughly 7.4% as singletons. The sample holds a few counts of this clonotype. Its cognate antigen is unknown. Study observations and caveats: Booster sampling recovered most clones from primary vaccination (less than 97% CD4, around 88% CD8). The CD4 and CD8 compartments had a small share of their clonotypes in common.

Here the sequenced sample was CD8+ T cells sorted from PBMCs, taken 4 to 6 days after the first yellow fever vaccination. The origin of this receptor is a young man who received the YFV17D yellow fever vaccine.

The CDR3, as DNA: TGTGCCAGCAGTTACGGGGGAACCTACGAGCAGTACTTC. Translating it yields CASSYGGTYEQYF. The chain couples TRBV27 to TRBJ2-7; D possibly corresponds to TRBD2 (6 bases). With 4 bases removed from V and 2 bases from J, the gap between germline ends came to 9 bases. Germline V gives CDR1 MNHEY, CDR2 SMNVEV (reference sequence). This CDR3 comprises 13 residues.